The subject of this entry is one T cell receptor (beta chain). This sample is drawn from a study of shared clonotypes between healthy human individuals. For sorted subsets, roughly 210 ng DNA per replicate equaled around 28,000 T cell genomes. Original analysis: ImmunoSEQ supplied junction-only sequences lacking quality scores, so filtering was different. Some clones are missing from TCRdb's copy, which holds only in-frame ones; the method was immunoSEQ multiplex PCR. V, J and clone size are those of that table, while D and trimming were read from the DNA. The table lists around 940,000 clones, around 80% of them singletons. The CDR3 extends over 15 amino acids. Trimming removed 7 bases from V and 6 bases from J; junction bases left unmatched: 12. Germline loops: CDR1 MDHEN, CDR2 SYDVKM.

The sample was memory CD4+ T cells sorted from blood. The subset here: CD45RA-negative fraction. The V gene is TRBV28, the J gene TRBJ1-1, with TRBD1 matching over 9 bases. The receptor was isolated from a man aged 18-30 years in good health. CDR3 protein: CASTPSGTGLSEAFF. As DNA, the CDR3 is TGTGCCAGCACTCCCTCCGGGACAGGGTTGTCTGAAGCTTTCTTT.